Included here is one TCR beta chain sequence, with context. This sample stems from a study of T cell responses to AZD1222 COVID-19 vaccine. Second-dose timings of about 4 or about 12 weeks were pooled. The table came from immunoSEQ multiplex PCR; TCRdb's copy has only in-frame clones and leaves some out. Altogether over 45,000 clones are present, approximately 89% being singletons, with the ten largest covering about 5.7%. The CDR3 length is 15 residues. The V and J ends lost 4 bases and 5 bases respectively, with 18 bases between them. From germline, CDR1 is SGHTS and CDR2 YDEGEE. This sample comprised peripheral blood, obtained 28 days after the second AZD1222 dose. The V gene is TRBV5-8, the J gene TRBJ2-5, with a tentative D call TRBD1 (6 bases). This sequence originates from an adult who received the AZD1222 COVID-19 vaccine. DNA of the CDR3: TGTGCCAGCAGCCTCAACCGGGACACTGTTGAGACCCAGTACTTC. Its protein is CASSLNRDTVETQYF.